This is a list of T cell receptor beta chains from one sample in a study of PD-1 blockade in classical Hodgkin lymphoma. Profiled with immunoSEQ multiplex PCR; TCRdb holds only in-frame clones, not every one. This sample has 45,000 to 60,000 clones, with approximately 90% found just once. The sequenced sample consisted of peripheral blood mononuclear cells (PBMCs). The receptors come from a human donor with classical Hodgkin lymphoma. Both conserved end residues are part of each CDR3. D genes are given only for firm matches. The size field is filled for only some rows; it gives once, few, many or a size class.

V: TRBV7-6
size: NA
D: TRBD1
J: TRBJ2-3
DNA: TGTGCCAGCAGCCCAGGGACAGGGAAGACAGATACGCAGTATTTT
CDR3: CASSPGTGKTDTQYF

V: TRBV12-5
size: once
D: NA
J: TRBJ1-4
DNA: TGTGCTAGTGGGAGATCTTATGGAAAACTGTTTTTT
CDR3: CASGRSYGKLFF

V: TRBV7-9
size: once
D: TRBD2
J: TRBJ2-5
DNA: TGTGCCAGCAGGGGGGTTCTAGCGGGAGGGCCCGAGACCCAGTACTTC
CDR3: CASRGVLAGGPETQYF

V: TRBV2
size: NA
D: NA
J: TRBJ1-1
DNA: TGTGCCAGCAGTGAAAGTGGGAACACTGAAGCTTTCTTT
CDR3: CASSESGNTEAFF

V: TRBV28
size: NA
D: NA
J: TRBJ2-7
DNA: TGTGCCAGCAGGTCAAATATCTACGAGCAGTACTTC
CDR3: CASRSNIYEQYF

V: TRBV9
size: NA
D: NA
J: TRBJ2-3
DNA: TGTGCCAGCAGCACCCAACCGACCCACGGGGGCACAGATACGCAGTATTTT
CDR3: CASSTQPTHGGTDTQYF

V: TRBV6-5
size: NA
D: NA
J: TRBJ2-2
DNA: TGTGCCAGCAGTTTGCCTTCTAAGAACACCGGGGAGCTGTTTTTT
CDR3: CASSLPSKNTGELFF

V: TRBV2
size: NA
D: TRBD2
J: TRBJ2-2
DNA: TGTGCCAGCACCCTGACTAGCGGGAACACCGGGGAGCTGTTTTTT
CDR3: CASTLTSGNTGELFF

V: TRBV10-1
size: NA
D: NA
J: TRBJ2-1
DNA: TGCGCCAGCAGTGAGTCCCAAAAGAATGAGCAGTTCTTC
CDR3: CASSESQKNEQFF

V: TRBV28
size: NA
D: TRBD1
J: TRBJ2-7
DNA: TGTGCCAGCAAAAAGGGGCCAGGGGGTCACGAGCAGTACTTC
CDR3: CASKKGPGGHEQYF

V: TRBV5-4
size: NA
D: NA
J: TRBJ2-2
DNA: TGTGCCAGCAGCTTGAGTCGCGGATCCACCGGGGAGCTGTTTTTT
CDR3: CASSLSRGSTGELFF

V: TRBV7-9
size: NA
D: TRBD1
J: TRBJ1-5
DNA: TGTGCCAGCAGCTCTGTCGGACAGGGGGCAACCGATCAGCCCCAGCATTTT
CDR3: CASSSVGQGATDQPQHF

V: TRBV27
size: NA
D: NA
J: TRBJ1-5
DNA: TGTGCCAGCAGTTTAAGGGGGGGCGGTCAGCCCCAGCATTTT
CDR3: CASSLRGGGQPQHF

V: TRBV7-2
size: NA
D: NA
J: TRBJ1-4
DNA: TGTGCCAGCAGCTTTGGGGGGGGAGGTGAAAAACTGTTTTTT
CDR3: CASSFGGGGEKLFF

V: TRBV7-8
size: NA
D: NA
J: TRBJ2-3
DNA: TGTGCCAGCACTCCCCTTGCTGGTGGGAGCACAGATACGCAGTATTTT
CDR3: CASTPLAGGSTDTQYF

V: TRBV18
size: NA
D: NA
J: TRBJ2-1
DNA: TGTGCCAGCTCACGTAACCAGGGGGGAAGCTCCTACAATGAGCAGTTCTTC
CDR3: CASSRNQGGSSYNEQFF

V: TRBV5-1
size: NA
D: TRBD2
J: TRBJ2-7
DNA: TGCGCCAGCAGCTTGGCCGGCGGGAGGGCCCGGGAGCAGTACTTC
CDR3: CASSLAGGRAREQYF

V: TRBV7-3
size: NA
D: TRBD2
J: TRBJ2-5
DNA: TGTGCCAGCAGCTCGAGCGGGAGATCAGAGACCCAGTACTTC
CDR3: CASSSSGRSETQYF

V: TRBV11-2
size: few
D: NA
J: TRBJ2-5
DNA: TGTGCCAGCACCCTACCCCCGGAGACCCAGTACTTC
CDR3: CASTLPPETQYF

V: TRBV7-2
size: NA
D: TRBD2
J: TRBJ2-3
DNA: TGTGCCAGCACCACTAGCGGGAGGGCGAGAGATACGCAGTATTTT
CDR3: CASTTSGRARDTQYF

V: TRBV27
size: few
D: TRBD2
J: TRBJ2-3
DNA: TGTGCCAGCGGGTTGGACGGGGGGGTCGGGAATACGCAGTATTTT
CDR3: CASGLDGGVGNTQYF

V: TRBV14
size: NA
D: TRBD1
J: TRBJ2-2
DNA: TGTGCCAGCAGACCAGGGGGTATAAACACCGGGGAGCTGTTTTTT
CDR3: CASRPGGINTGELFF

V: TRBV11-2
size: once
D: NA
J: TRBJ2-3
DNA: TGTGCCAGCAGCTTCCCCTTAGGGAGCGATACGCAGTATTTT
CDR3: CASSFPLGSDTQYF

V: TRBV5-1
size: NA
D: NA
J: TRBJ2-3
DNA: TGCGCCAGCAGCTTGGGTGGGTATCGCACAGATACGCAGTATTTT
CDR3: CASSLGGYRTDTQYF

V: TRBV4-2
size: NA
D: NA
J: TRBJ2-1
DNA: TGTGCCAGCAGCCAAGATGTTAGCGCCTACAATGAGCAGTTCTTC
CDR3: CASSQDVSAYNEQFF

V: TRBV28
size: NA
D: TRBD1
J: TRBJ1-1
DNA: TGTGCCAGCAGTTTAGTACAGGGGGGGACTGAAGCTTTCTTT
CDR3: CASSLVQGGTEAFF

V: TRBV27
size: NA
D: TRBD2
J: TRBJ2-1
DNA: TGTGCCAGCAGTCCGGGGACTAGCGGGAGGGTCTACAATGAGCAGTTCTTC
CDR3: CASSPGTSGRVYNEQFF

V: TRBV7-6
size: NA
D: TRBD2
J: TRBJ2-3
DNA: TGTGCCAGCAGCCGGGGACTACCCACAGATACGCAGTATTTT
CDR3: CASSRGLPTDTQYF

V: TRBV5-5
size: once
D: TRBD1
J: TRBJ2-5
DNA: TGTGCCAGCAGCTTAAACACAGGGGAAGGGGAGACCCAGTACTTC
CDR3: CASSLNTGEGETQYF

V: TRBV25-1
size: NA
D: NA
J: TRBJ1-4
DNA: TGTGCCAGCAGTGACCTCACCAGTCCCCGGAATGAAAAACTGTTTTTT
CDR3: CASSDLTSPRNEKLFF

V: TRBV27
size: NA
D: NA
J: TRBJ2-7
DNA: TGTGCCAGCAGCCGCCTGGGGCATCAGGCTGCGGGTGGGGAGCAGTACTTC
CDR3: CASSRLGHQAAGGEQYF

V: TRBV2
size: NA
D: TRBD1
J: TRBJ2-1
DNA: TGTGCCAGCAGAACCGGGACAGGGCCCCATGAGCAGTTCTTC
CDR3: CASRTGTGPHEQFF

V: TRBV7-9
size: NA
D: NA
J: TRBJ1-3
DNA: TGTGCCAGCAGCTTAGCTCAGGCCAGGGGAAACACCATATATTTT
CDR3: CASSLAQARGNTIYF

V: TRBV2
size: NA
D: NA
J: TRBJ2-3
DNA: TGTGCCAGCATCTTGGGATACTACACAGATACGCAGTATTTT
CDR3: CASILGYYTDTQYF

V: TRBV5-1
size: NA
D: NA
J: TRBJ1-4
DNA: TGCGCCAGCAGCTTAAACCCCGGGACGGGCAATGAAAAACTGTTTTTT
CDR3: CASSLNPGTGNEKLFF